A single sample gave rise to the 21 T cell receptor beta chains below, sequenced in a study of shared clonotypes between healthy human individuals. CD45RO-negative CD8 cells positively selected for CCR7 made up the naive population, which excluded terminally differentiated effector memory CD45RA+ cells. Generated by immunoSEQ multiplex PCR, the TCRdb table keeps only in-frame clones and is missing some. This table holds some 2 million clones, about 95% found once. Sequenced input: naive CD8+ T cells sorted from blood. The receptor source for this set is a man aged 18-30 years in good health.

V and J are TRBV7-9 and TRBJ1-3; D unclear. Germline CDR1 and CDR2: SEHNR and FQNEAQ (reference sequence). Trimming removed 5 bases at V and 0 bases at J, with 11 bases between. This CDR3 spans 15 amino acids. CDR3 sequence (DNA): TGTGCCAGCAGCCCCACAGCGAGCTCTGGAAACACCATATATTTT. Protein sequence: CASSPTASSGNTIYF.

The chain employs TRBV18 and TRBJ1-1, with D unresolved. Deletions cut 3 bases from V and 9 bases from J, with 23 bases between. The length of the CDR3 is 16 residues. Germline CDR1 reads KGHSH; CDR2 reads LQKENI. The CDR3 is CASSPVPGRASTKAFF. The CDR3 DNA is TGTGCCAGCTCACCGGTCCCCGGAAGAGCCTCAACTAAAGCTTTCTTT. Variable domain in full (rest from reference TRBV18 and TRBJ1-1): NAGVMQNPRHLVRRRGQEARLRCSPMKGHSHVYWYRQLPEEGLKFMVYLQKENIIDESGMPKERFSAEFPKEGPSILRIQQVVRGDSAAYFCASSPVPGRASTKAFFGQGTRLTVV.

V gene TRBV27 combines with J gene TRBJ2-7; 11 bases map to TRBD2. J was trimmed by 5 bases and V by 3 bases; bases with no gene match: 6. The germline CDR1 and CDR2 sequences are MNHEY and SMNVEV (reference sequence). The CDR3 runs to 15 residues. CDR3 amino acids: CASSFQTSGVDEQYF. CDR3 nucleotides: TGTGCCAGCAGTTTTCAGACTAGCGGGGTCGACGAGCAGTACTTC.

The V and J genes are TRBV10-2 and TRBJ2-2; the D is unclear. Germline V gene lookup returns CDR1 WSHSY and CDR2 SAAADI. Trimming cost V 1 base and J 0 bases, with 6 bases left between them. The CDR3 has 15 amino acids. The CDR3 DNA reads as TGCGCCAGCAGTGAGTTTAGCCCGAACACCGGGGAGCTGTTTTTT. It is translated as CASSEFSPNTGELFF.

The chain recombines TRBV7-3 with TRBJ1-5, with D unresolved. The length of the CDR3 is 16 residues. V was pared by 5 bases and J by 4 bases, with 18 bases between. CDR1 is SGHTA, CDR2 FQGTGA, per germline. CDR3 in DNA: TGTGCCAGCAGCCACGGGCTGGGCCTTGGGAATCAGCCCCAGCATTTT. As protein: CASSHGLGLGNQPQHF.

As to this clone: At the DNA level, this CDR3 is encoded by other sequences in the same sample as well. This sequence joins TRBV5-6 and TRBJ2-1; no definite D call. V shed 0 bases and J shed 5 bases, with 6 bases lying between them. Germline values: CDR1 SGHDT, CDR2 YYEEEE. This CDR3 is built from 13 residues. CDR3: CASSLGANNEQFF. CDR3 in DNA: TGTGCCAGCAGCTTGGGGGCAAACAATGAGCAGTTCTTC.

J is TRBJ2-1 and V is TRBV18; no reliable D call. The V end lost 2 bases, the J end lost 6 bases, and 8 bases lay between the germline ends. This CDR3 has 13 amino acids. Germline V lookup: CDR1 KGHSH, CDR2 LQKENI. The CDR3 protein is CASSPGPSNEQFF. CDR3 coding DNA: TGTGCCAGCTCACCAGGCCCTTCCAATGAGCAGTTCTTC.

The chain couples TRBV4-1 to TRBJ1-2; weak D call: TRBD1 (5 bases). V lost 0 bases, J lost 4 bases, and 12 bases lay in between. The CDR3 is 15 amino acids. Germline-derived CDR1 and CDR2 are MGHRA and YSYEKL. The CDR3 loop is CASSQDRGFVYGYTF. In DNA, the CDR3 is TGCGCCAGCAGCCAAGATAGGGGCTTTGTCTATGGCTACACCTTC.

In this sample, this clone turned up once. Different DNA sequences within this sample yield the same CDR3. V gene TRBV28 combines with J gene TRBJ1-6; D uncertain. This CDR3 has 14 residues. V dropped 3 bases and J dropped 4 bases, with 7 bases sitting between them. Germline lookup yields CDR1 MDHEN and CDR2 SYDVKM. DNA for the CDR3: TGTGCCAGCAGTTTCTTAGGTTATAATTCACCCCTCCACTTT. Translation: CASSFLGYNSPLHF.

Points on this clone: The same CDR3 also results from other DNA sequences found in this sample. CDR3 nucleotide sequence: TGTGCCAGCAGCTTGGGCCTAGCGTCCTCCTACGAGCAGTACTTC. Residues: CASSLGLASSYEQYF. The chain recombines TRBV5-4 with TRBJ2-7; possible D gene TRBD2, 6 bases. There are 15 residues in the CDR3. Per the germline V gene, CDR1 is SGHNT and CDR2 is YYREEE (reference sequence). Trimming took 0 bases from V and 0 from J, leaving 10 bases between them.

Only one count was recorded for this clone. The chain has TRBV2 and TRBJ1-1; D remains ambiguous. Trimming took off 2 bases at V and 1 base at J, with 2 bases between the two ends. CDR1 is SNHLY and CDR2 is FYNNEI in the germline V gene. CDR3 length: 12 amino acids. The CDR3 sequence is CASSERNTEAFF. In nucleotides, the CDR3 is TGTGCCAGCAGTGAACGGAACACTGAAGCTTTCTTT.

This sequence joins TRBV10-2 and TRBJ2-7; no definite D call. This CDR3 contains 11 residues. Germline values: CDR1 WSHSY, CDR2 SAAADI. The V gene lost 2 bases and the J gene lost 11 bases, with 10 bases spanning the gap. This CDR3 is CASSEGLKEYF. The CDR3 region has the DNA TGCGCCAGCAGTGAGGGCCTTAAGGAGTACTTC.

The V call is TRBV7-8, the J call TRBJ2-1; no definite D call. Trimming pared 5 bases from V and 8 bases from J, leaving 22 bases between. The germline V gene encodes CDR1 SGHVS and CDR2 FQNEAQ. CDR3 length: 16 residues. In DNA form, the CDR3 reads TGTGCCAGCAGCCACCCGGCCGCTCAACCTCTCGATGAGCAGTTCTTC. Translating it yields CASSHPAAQPLDEQFF.

The chain is built from TRBV7-2 and TRBJ2-1, with 11 nucleotides matching TRBD2. The CDR3 runs 16 residues. The V segment lost 5 bases and the J segment 3 bases; nucleotides outside the gene matches: 6. Germline-derived CDR1 and CDR2 are SGHTA and FQGNSA. In nucleotides, the CDR3 is TGTGCCAGCAGCGCCTGGACTAGCGGGCGCTACAATGAGCAGTTCTTC. Translated, it gives CASSAWTSGRYNEQFF.

A remark on this clone: Other DNA sequences within the sample encode an identical CDR3. The rearrangement uses TRBV5-6 and TRBJ2-7; D not resolved. This CDR3 has 14 residues. Trimming took 0 bases from V and 3 from J, leaving 10 bases between them. Per germline, CDR1 SGHDT and CDR2 YYEEEE. DNA of the CDR3: TGTGCCAGCAGCTTGGGGGGATCAGGCTACGAGCAGTACTTC. Translating gives CASSLGGSGYEQYF. Full variable domain (missing parts from reference TRBV5-6 and TRBJ2-7): DAGVTQSPTHLIKTRGQQVTLRCSPKSGHDTVSWYQQALGQGPQFIFQYYEEEERQRGNFPDRFSGHQFPNYSSELNVNALLLGDSALYLCASSLGGSGYEQYFGPGTRLTVT.

The chain carries TRBV7-6 and TRBJ2-2; TRBD1 might be the D (5 bases). V lost 4 bases and J 4 bases, leaving 13 bases between the germline ends. The CDR3 covers 15 residues. CDR1 is SGHVS and CDR2 is FNYEAQ in the germline V gene. For the CDR3, the DNA is TGTGCCAGCAGCTCCAGGGAACTCGGCACCGGGGAGCTGTTTTTT. Protein product: CASSSRELGTGELFF.

The chain links TRBV13 to TRBJ2-3; 11 bases align to TRBD2. Looked up from germline, CDR1 is PRHDT and CDR2 is FYEKMQ (reference sequence). Trimming at V came to 2 bases and at J to 6 bases, leaving 4 bases not matched to a gene. The CDR3 is made up of 15 amino acids. The chain's CDR3 is CASSLWSSGGDTQYF. In nucleotides, the CDR3 is TGTGCCAGCAGCTTATGGTCTAGCGGGGGGGATACGCAGTATTTT.

The V call is TRBV4-1, the J call TRBJ1-1, with D tentatively TRBD1 (5 bases). V was cut by 5 bases and J by 6 bases, with 16 bases left in between. CDR1 is MGHRA and CDR2 is YSYEKL in the germline V gene. The CDR3 totals 14 residues. The CDR3 coding sequence is TGCGCCAGCAGCGGTCAGGGAGGAACACCTGAAGCTTTCTTT. This codes for CASSGQGGTPEAFF.

The V call is TRBV7-9, the J call TRBJ2-5; no clear D. The CDR3 runs to 13 residues. V was clipped by 5 bases and J by 2 bases, with 9 bases between them. Germline V gene sequence: CDR1 SEHNR, CDR2 FQNEAQ (reference sequence). CDR3 protein: CASSTRLQETQYF. CDR3 in DNA: TGTGCCAGCAGCACCCGATTGCAAGAGACCCAGTACTTC. Full variable domain (outside the CDR3, taken from reference TRBV7-9 and TRBJ2-5): DTGVSQNPRHKITKRGQNVTFRCDPISEHNRLYWYRQTLGQGPEFLTYFQNEAQLEKSRLLSDRFSAERPKGSFSTLEIQRTEQGDSAMYLCASSTRLQETQYFGPGTRLLVL.

V and J are TRBV7-6 and TRBJ2-5, with 10 bases that match TRBD2. Germline V lookup: CDR1 SGHVS, CDR2 FNYEAQ. The CDR3 contains 16 residues. V was clipped by 1 base and J by 5 bases; unmatched bases: 7. In nucleotides, the CDR3 is TGTGCCAGCAGCTTAGGGGTAGCGGGAGGCTTTGAGACCCAGTACTTC. Translated: CASSLGVAGGFETQYF.

The genes are TRBV27 and TRBJ2-1; perhaps TRBD2 as D (5 bases). The CDR3 contains 13 residues. V was cut by 6 bases and J by 2 bases, with 8 bases left in between. Per the germline V gene, CDR1 is MNHEY and CDR2 is SMNVEV (reference sequence). CDR3 bases: TGTGCCAGCAGAGCGGCAACCTACAATGAGCAGTTCTTC. Residues: CASRAATYNEQFF.